This T cell receptor beta chain was captured by sequencing in a study of cytomegalovirus exposure and HLA in healthy donors. CDR1 and CDR2 (germline): SGHNT, YENEEA. The CDR3 is 14 amino acids. V was pared by 7 bases and J by 0 bases, with 2 bases of the junction left unmatched. Researchers ran the PCR with 60 Vbeta and 13 Jbeta primers. The method was immunoSEQ multiplex PCR; TCRdb's version includes in-frame clones alone and lacks a portion of them. This sample has about 170,000 clones; about four fifths occur once, and the top ten carry 1.5%. As regards this clone: Its specificity is unknown.

Findings and limits, study-wide: By a later analysis, the bulk of CMV-associated TCR beta chains appeared HLA-restricted.

The chain employs TRBV11-3 and TRBJ2-2, with 7 bases fitting TRBD1. The sample taken for sequencing was PBMCs. This receptor was taken from a girl aged 5 to 17 in good health and CMV-seropositive. The DNA for the CDR3 is TGTGCCAGCAAACAGGGGACGAACACCGGGGAGCTGTTTTTT. Amino acids: CASKQGTNTGELFF.